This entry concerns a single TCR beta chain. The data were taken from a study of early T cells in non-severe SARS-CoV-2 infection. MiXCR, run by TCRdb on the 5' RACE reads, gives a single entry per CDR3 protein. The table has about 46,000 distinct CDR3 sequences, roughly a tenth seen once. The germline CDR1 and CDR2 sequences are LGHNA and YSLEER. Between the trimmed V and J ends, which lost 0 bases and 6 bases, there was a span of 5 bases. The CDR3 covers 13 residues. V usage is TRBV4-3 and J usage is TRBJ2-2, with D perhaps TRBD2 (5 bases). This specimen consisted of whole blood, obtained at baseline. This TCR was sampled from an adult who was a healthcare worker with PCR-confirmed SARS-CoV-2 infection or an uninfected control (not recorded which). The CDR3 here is CASSQEEAGELFF. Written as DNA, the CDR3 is TGCGCCAGCAGCCAAGAGGAGGCCGGGGAGCTGTTTTTT.